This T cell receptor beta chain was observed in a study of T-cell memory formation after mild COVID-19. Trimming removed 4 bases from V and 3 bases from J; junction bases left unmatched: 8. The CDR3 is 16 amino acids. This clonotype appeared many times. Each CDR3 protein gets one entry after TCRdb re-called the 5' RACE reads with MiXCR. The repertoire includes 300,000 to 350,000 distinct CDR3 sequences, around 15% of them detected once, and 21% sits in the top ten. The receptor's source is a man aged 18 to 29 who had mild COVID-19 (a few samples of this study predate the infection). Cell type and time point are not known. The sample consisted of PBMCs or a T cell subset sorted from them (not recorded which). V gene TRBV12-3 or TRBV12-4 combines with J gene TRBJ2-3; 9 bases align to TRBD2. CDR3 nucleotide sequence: TGTGCCAGCAGTTCCCCAGCGGGGGGAGGAACAGATACGCAGTATTTT. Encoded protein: CASSSPAGGGTDTQYF.